The present TCR beta chain was sequenced within a study of glioma-infiltrating T cells. This clonotype was detected ten times or more. Antigen: not known. TCR alpha and beta CDR3 regions were amplified from RNA using iRepertoire nested multiplex PCR. Input was roughly 85-450 ng of tissue mRNA or PBMC total RNA. Each CDR3 protein is one row after TCRdb ran MiXCR on the multiplex PCR reads. This sample carries about 190,000 distinct CDR3 sequences, approximately 30% of them seen once, and the ten largest clones take 20%. Study-level results: Tissue and blood shared very few CDR3 sequences. Above-expected tissue-blood divergence occurred in all gliomas, most in low-grade ones.

This clonotype was obtained from a human donor with low-grade glioma or glioblastoma, undergoing nonglioma brain surgery, or in good health (not recorded which). The sequencing input was glioma tissue, nonneoplastic brain tissue, or PBMCs (not recorded which).

The CDR3 DNA reads TGTGCCAGCAGCCCGAAGGTCTCGACCGGGGAGCTGTTTTTT. Its translation: CASSPKVSTGELFF. The chain combines TRBV7-9 with TRBJ2-2; D gene uncertain. This CDR3 contains 14 residues. The ends were cut back, 5 bases at V and 5 bases at J, with 12 bases in the middle. Germline lookup yields CDR1 SEHNR and CDR2 FQNEAQ (reference sequence).